This T cell receptor (beta chain) was sequenced during a study of T cells in Graves' hyperthyroidism and ophthalmopathy. This clonotype has at least ten counts. The V and J ends lost 10 bases and 1 base respectively, with 10 bases between them. This CDR3 comprises 12 residues. From germline, CDR1 is ENHRY and CDR2 SYGVKD. The investigators amplified TCR beta CDR3 regions from RNA transcripts. The HTBI primer set served for first-round RT-PCR of the TCR CDR3. TCRdb recomputed calls from the multiplex PCR reads with MiXCR, one row per CDR3 protein. The sample comprises some 800,000 distinct CDR3 sequences, roughly 40% of which are singletons, and 7.5% to 9.5% rests with the top ten.

The J gene is TRBJ1-1, the V gene TRBV10-3; D remains ambiguous. This clonotype was sampled from a man younger than 35 with Graves' hyperthyroidism. Sequencing input: blood. CDR3 sequence (DNA): TGTGCCAACGGAAATAGGAACACTGAAGCTTTCTTT. Encoded protein: CANGNRNTEAFF.